Below, 30 T cell receptor beta chains from the same sample are listed, as sequenced in a study of cytomegalovirus exposure and HLA in healthy donors (dated by TCRdb to the late 2010s). To prepare the library, the immunoSEQ multiplex PCR assay was applied. A mixture of 60 forward primers for TCR Vbeta segments and 13 reverse primers for TCR Jbeta segments was used in the multiplex PCR. Here the immuneACCESS table is served through TCRdb, limited to in-frame sequences with V and J called. Missing clones are a known gap in these copies; in checked studies unresolved V genes cover under half, and the rest lacks a known reason. The sample includes 150,000 to 200,000 clones, with roughly 84% observed a single time. The biggest ten clones account for more than 0.2% of the sample. Sequenced input: PBMCs. All receptors derive from a girl under three years old in good health and CMV-seronegative.

This chain uses TRBV5-1 with TRBJ2-7; D is perhaps TRBD1 (8 bases). The V gene lost 3 bases and the J gene lost 3 bases, with 13 bases spanning the gap. The CDR3 sequence is 14 residues long. The germline gives CDR1 SGHRS, CDR2 YFSETQ. The DNA for the CDR3 is TGCGCCAGCAGCTGGAGCGGGACAGGCTACGAGCAGTACTTC. Translating gives CASSWSGTGYEQYF.

The chain carries TRBV5-4 and TRBJ2-1, with 8 bases that match TRBD2. The CDR3 contains 16 residues. J was trimmed by 7 bases and V by 0 bases; bases with no gene match: 9. CDR1 and CDR2 from the germline V gene are SGHNT and YYREEE (reference sequence). CDR3 nucleotide sequence: TGTGCCAGCAGCTTGGCGGGGACTAGACGGAATAATGAGCAGTTCTTC. Its protein product is CASSLAGTRRNNEQFF.

In its sample, this clone was seen once. V and J are TRBV4-1 and TRBJ2-7; possibly TRBD1 for D (5 bases). Per the germline V gene, CDR1 is MGHRA and CDR2 is YSYEKL. V was pared by 0 bases and J by 5 bases, with 8 bases between. CDR3 length: 13 residues. This CDR3 is CASSQDRQHEQYF. CDR3 nucleotides: TGCGCCAGCAGCCAAGATAGACAGCACGAGCAGTACTTC.

The chain recombines TRBV4-1 with TRBJ2-3; 10 bases fit TRBD1. With 4 bases clipped from V and 3 bases from J, the junction kept 7 bases outside the gene matches. CDR1 and CDR2 from the germline V gene are MGHRA and YSYEKL. CDR3 length: 16 residues. The chain's CDR3 is CASSPTDRGKTDTQYF. The CDR3 DNA is TGCGCCAGCAGCCCGACGGACAGGGGGAAAACAGATACGCAGTATTTT.

This clone appeared once. V is TRBV6-6 and J is TRBJ1-5; maybe TRBD1 (6 bases). The CDR3 totals 16 residues. Germline-derived CDR1 and CDR2 are MNHNY and SVGAGI (reference sequence). With 5 bases removed from V and 2 bases from J, the gap between germline ends came to 16 bases. This chain's CDR3 is CASSGRGKRGNQPQHF. The DNA for the CDR3 is TGTGCCAGCAGTGGAAGGGGGAAAAGAGGCAATCAGCCCCAGCATTTT.

The chain uses TRBV19 and TRBJ1-2, with 8 bases fitting TRBD1. J gave up 6 bases and V 3 bases, and 9 bases lay outside the gene matches. The CDR3 is made up of 15 amino acids. Per the germline V gene, CDR1 is LNHDA and CDR2 is SQIVND (reference sequence). The CDR3 here is CASSIVRGRKNGYTF. The CDR3 DNA reads as TGTGCCAGTAGTATTGTCAGGGGGCGCAAAAATGGCTACACCTTC.

The rearrangement joins TRBV9 to TRBJ1-2; 8 bases match TRBD1. Germline CDR1 SGDLS, CDR2 YYNGEE. J gave up 3 bases and V 3 bases, and 1 base lay outside the gene matches. The CDR3 sequence is 13 residues long. The CDR3 reads CASSADRDYGYTF. As DNA, the CDR3 is TGTGCCAGCAGCGCGGACAGGGACTATGGCTACACCTTC.

A remark on this clone: At one end, the junction sequence differs from germline, possibly due to a read error. This chain uses TRBV27 with TRBJ1-1; no firm D call. This CDR3 spans 13 amino acids. CDR1 MNHEY and CDR2 SMNVEV come from the germline V gene (reference sequence). The CDR3 reads CASSFKENTGAFF. In DNA form, the CDR3 reads TGTGCCAGCAGTTTCAAGGAGAACACTGGAGCTTTCTTT.

Written as DNA, the CDR3 is TGTGCCACAACGGACAGAGGCTATGGCTACACCTTC. Protein product: CATTDRGYGYTF. The rearrangement links TRBV6-5 to TRBJ1-2; a weak D match, TRBD1 (6 bases). This CDR3 has 12 residues. Germline V gives CDR1 MNHEY, CDR2 SVGAGI. V was trimmed by 10 bases and J by 4 bases, leaving 13 bases between them.

V gene TRBV5-1 combines with J gene TRBJ2-2; perhaps TRBD1 as D (6 bases). Trimming removed 3 bases at V and 3 bases at J, with 18 bases between. CDR3 length equals 17 residues. The germline V gene encodes CDR1 SGHRS and CDR2 YFSETQ. The CDR3 DNA follows: TGCGCCAGCAGCTACGGACAGCCCTTAAGGTACACCGGGGAGCTGTTTTTT. This codes for CASSYGQPLRYTGELFF.

This chain joins TRBV19 and TRBJ1-1, with 9 bases that match TRBD1. Germline-derived CDR1 and CDR2 are LNHDA and SQIVND (reference sequence). The trim removed 7 bases at V and 0 bases at J, leaving 6 bases unmatched. The CDR3 totals 15 residues. The DNA of the CDR3 is TGTGCCAGTACCCTCGGGACAGGGCTGAACACTGAAGCTTTCTTT. It specifies CASTLGTGLNTEAFF.

The chain links TRBV25-1 to TRBJ1-1; possible D gene TRBD1, 6 bases. The V end was cut by 7 bases, the J end by 1 base, with 16 bases between. CDR3 length: 15 residues. CDR1 is MGHDK, CDR2 SYGVNS, per germline. For the CDR3, the DNA is TGTGCCAGCAAATCCTATCAGGGGCCGAACACTGAAGCTTTCTTT. Residues: CASKSYQGPNTEAFF.

A single count supports this clone. The gene calls are TRBV2 and TRBJ1-1; 7 bases line up with TRBD1. In germline, CDR1 is SNHLY, CDR2 FYNNEI. V was clipped by 9 bases and J by 2 bases; unmatched bases: 3. This CDR3 is 12 amino acids long. This chain's CDR3 is CASRTGNTEAFF. CDR3 DNA sequence: TGTGCCAGTCGGACAGGCAACACTGAAGCTTTCTTT.

This clone was recorded a few times. The genes are TRBV15 and TRBJ1-2; 7 bases line up with TRBD1. This CDR3 region has 14 residues. V lost 2 bases to trimming and J lost 8 bases; unmatched junction nucleotides: 8. Looked up from germline, CDR1 is LNHNV and CDR2 is YYDKDF (reference sequence). The CDR3 bases are TGTGCCACCAGCAGAAATAGGGACAGTTCCGGCTACACCTTC. Residues: CATSRNRDSSGYTF. The variable domain in full, with the rest retrieved from reference TRBV15 and TRBJ1-2, is DAMVIQNPRYQVTQFGKPVTLSCSQTLNHNVMYWYQQKSSQAPKLLFHYYDKDFNNEADTPDNFQSRRPNTSFCFLDIRSPGLGDTAMYLCATSRNRDSSGYTFGSGTRLTVV.

This rearrangement joins TRBV9 to TRBJ1-1; a weak D match, TRBD1 (6 bases). V was clipped by 4 bases and J by 0 bases, with 13 bases between them. The CDR3 is 15 amino acids. CDR1 SGDLS and CDR2 YYNGEE come from the germline V gene. This CDR3 is CASSTSTGMNTEAFF. The CDR3 nucleotides are TGTGCCAGCAGCACCTCTACAGGGATGAACACTGAAGCTTTCTTT.

The rearrangement joins TRBV7-9 to TRBJ2-2; TRBD1 might be the D (5 bases). This CDR3 has 16 residues. Germline V lookup: CDR1 SEHNR, CDR2 FQNEAQ (reference sequence). V lost 1 base to trimming and J lost 0 bases, with 9 bases between them. The CDR3 DNA reads TGTGCCAGCAGCTTAGTCCAGGGCGCGAACACCGGGGAGCTGTTTTTT. It yields the protein CASSLVQGANTGELFF.

The rearrangement links TRBV19 to TRBJ1-6; TRBD1 is a possible D gene (6 bases). This CDR3 is 17 amino acids long. Trimming took off 7 bases at V and 6 bases at J, with 22 bases between the two ends. CDR1 is LNHDA, CDR2 SQIVND, per germline (reference sequence). The DNA of the CDR3 is TGTGCCAGTACCACGTACGGGGGGGGGCCGGTTAATTCACCCCTCCACTTT. Protein sequence: CASTTYGGGPVNSPLHF.

The chain uses TRBV11-3 and TRBJ2-3; TRBD1 might be the D (5 bases). Germline V lookup: CDR1 SGHNT, CDR2 YENEEA. V lost 3 bases and J 3 bases, leaving 7 bases between the germline ends. The CDR3 loop spans 13 amino acids. In DNA, the CDR3 is TGTGCCAGCAGCTTCAGGGAAACAGATACGCAGTATTTT. This translates into CASSFRETDTQYF.

The V and J genes are TRBV20-1 and TRBJ2-7, with no clear D. Per germline, CDR1 DFQATT and CDR2 SNEGSKA (reference sequence). The germline V and J ends were trimmed by 4 bases and 3 bases, with 7 bases remaining between them. This CDR3 contains 11 residues. In DNA, the CDR3 is TGCAGTGCTATTATATACTACGAGCAGTACTTC. It encodes CSAIIYYEQYF.

This sequence joins TRBV11-1 and TRBJ1-2; maybe TRBD1 (5 bases). The V and J ends lost 6 bases and 1 base respectively, with 15 bases between them. This CDR3 region has 15 residues. The germline gives CDR1 SGHAT, CDR2 FQDESV (reference sequence). The CDR3 reads CASRAEEGINYGYTF. CDR3 coding DNA: TGTGCCAGCAGGGCGGAGGAGGGGATTAACTATGGCTACACCTTC.

This sequence joins TRBV9 and TRBJ2-1; 10 nucleotides align to TRBD2. This CDR3 spans 17 amino acids. The V gene end was trimmed by 0 bases and the J gene end by 4 bases; junction bases not matched to a gene: 7. Germline V CDR1 and CDR2: SGDLS, YYNGEE. The CDR3 is CASSVGEGLALYNEQFF. The CDR3 DNA follows: TGTGCCAGCAGCGTAGGGGAGGGACTAGCGCTTTACAATGAGCAGTTCTTC.

J is TRBJ1-1 and V is TRBV11-2; TRBD1 agrees at 7 bases. The germline V gene has CDR1 SGHAT and CDR2 FQNNGV. The CDR3 runs 14 residues. The V gene end was trimmed by 5 bases and the J gene end by 1 base; junction bases not matched to a gene: 4. CDR3: CASSTRQGNTEAFF. In nucleotides, the CDR3 is TGTGCCAGCAGCACCCGACAGGGGAACACTGAAGCTTTCTTT. The variable domain in full, with the rest retrieved from reference TRBV11-2 and TRBJ1-1, is EAGVAQSPRYKIIEKRQSVAFWCNPISGHATLYWYQQILGQGPKLLIQFQNNGVVDDSQLPKDRFSAERLKGVDSTLKIQPAKLEDSAVYLCASSTRQGNTEAFFGQGTRLTVV.

This chain joins TRBV6-5 and TRBJ1-5, with D unresolved. The germline CDR1 and CDR2 sequences are MNHEY and SVGAGI. V was pared by 0 bases and J by 5 bases, with 8 bases between. CDR3 length: 14 residues. The CDR3 loop is CASSYSQVDQPQHF. The CDR3 nucleotides read TGTGCCAGCAGTTACTCGCAGGTCGATCAGCCCCAGCATTTT.

The chain has TRBV6-5 and TRBJ2-5; 7 nucleotides match TRBD2. The CDR3 runs 14 residues. V trimming: 2 bases; J trimming: 2 bases; junction bases outside the gene matches: 2. Looked up from germline, CDR1 is MNHEY and CDR2 is SVGAGI. CDR3 protein: CASSYPGGQETQYF. The CDR3 DNA reads TGTGCCAGCAGTTACCCGGGGGGTCAAGAGACCCAGTACTTC.

The rearrangement joins TRBV4-1 to TRBJ2-1; 7 nucleotides line up with TRBD2. The germline gives CDR1 MGHRA, CDR2 YSYEKL. V gave up 2 bases and J gave up 3 bases; unmatched junction bases: 4. The CDR3 sequence is 15 residues long. CDR3 amino acids: CASSQTGGLYNEQFF. The CDR3 coding sequence is TGCGCCAGCAGCCAAACGGGAGGCCTCTACAATGAGCAGTTCTTC.

The chain carries TRBV18 and TRBJ2-5, with D possibly TRBD1 on 5 matching bases. The CDR3 totals 16 residues. Germline lookup yields CDR1 KGHSH and CDR2 LQKENI. The V gene lost 3 bases and the J gene lost 4 bases, with 18 bases spanning the gap. CDR3 in DNA: TGTGCCAGCTCACCTTACTCGCAGGGAAGGGGAGAGACCCAGTACTTC. Its translation: CASSPYSQGRGETQYF. Based on the CDR3 plus reference TRBV18 and TRBJ2-5, the full variable domain is NAGVMQNPRHLVRRRGQEARLRCSPMKGHSHVYWYRQLPEEGLKFMVYLQKENIIDESGMPKERFSAEFPKEGPSILRIQQVVRGDSAAYFCASSPYSQGRGETQYFGPGTRLLVL.

The chain carries TRBV4-1 and TRBJ1-3; 9 nucleotides line up with TRBD1. The CDR3 runs 17 residues. CDR1 and CDR2 (germline): MGHRA, YSYEKL. V shed 4 bases and J 0 bases; nucleotides not matched to a gene: 7. The CDR3 protein is CASSPTTGGFSGNTIYF. The DNA for the CDR3 is TGCGCCAGCAGCCCAACTACAGGGGGCTTCTCTGGAAACACCATATATTTT.

The count of this clone is one. The CDR3 region is CASSETGVLPYEQYF. The CDR3, as DNA: TGTGCCAGCAGCGAAACAGGGGTTCTGCCCTACGAGCAGTACTTC. The J gene is TRBJ2-7, the V gene TRBV7-3, with 7 nucleotides matching TRBD1. This CDR3 has 15 amino acids. With 5 bases clipped from V and 2 bases from J, the junction kept 9 bases outside the gene matches. Per germline, CDR1 SGHTA and CDR2 FQGTGA.

The chain carries TRBV5-4 and TRBJ1-2; D uncertain. The CDR3 contains 13 residues. Germline V lookup: CDR1 SGHNT, CDR2 YYREEE (reference sequence). Trimming stripped 3 bases from V and 8 bases from J, with 14 bases between. The CDR3 here is CASSSGILGGYTF. Here the CDR3 DNA reads TGTGCCAGCAGCTCGGGGATTCTCGGGGGCTACACCTTC.

The J gene is TRBJ2-7, the V gene TRBV7-8; 9 nucleotides line up with TRBD2. Germline lookup yields CDR1 SGHVS and CDR2 FQNEAQ. With V trimmed by 6 bases and J by 0 bases, 6 bases remained unmatched. The CDR3 is 15 residues long. The CDR3 bases are TGTGCCAGCAGGTTTTCGCGGGAGGGCTCCTACGAGCAGTACTTC. Protein sequence: CASRFSREGSYEQYF.